These 3 T cell receptor beta chains originate from one sample sequenced in a study of T-cell memory formation after mild COVID-19. A single record per CDR3 protein comes from TCRdb applying MiXCR to the 5' RACE reads. The table shows roughly 370,000 distinct CDR3 sequences, with about a sixth occurring only once. Sequenced: PBMCs or a T cell subset sorted from them (not recorded which). The source of these receptors is a man younger than 30 who had mild COVID-19 (a few samples of this study predate the infection). Cell type and time point are not known.

The V call is TRBV5-4, the J call TRBJ1-4; possibly TRBD1 for D (5 bases). V was trimmed by 1 base and J by 4 bases, leaving 8 bases between them. The CDR3 is made up of 14 amino acids. Per the germline V gene, CDR1 is SGHNT and CDR2 is YYREEE (reference sequence). The CDR3 is CASSLRGFNEKLFF. CDR3 DNA sequence: TGTGCCAGCAGCTTGCGGGGCTTTAATGAAAAACTGTTTTTT.

The table lists this clonotype with a few counts. J is TRBJ1-3 and V is TRBV4-3, with D unresolved. CDR1 and CDR2 from the germline V gene are LGHNA and YSLEER. The CDR3 runs 15 residues. The V gene lost 0 bases and the J gene lost 2 bases, with 8 bases spanning the gap. This CDR3 is CASSQEVSAGNTIYF. The DNA for the CDR3 is TGCGCCAGCAGCCAAGAAGTGTCTGCTGGAAACACCATATATTTT.

The chain recombines TRBV28 with TRBJ1-2; D is undetermined. In germline, CDR1 is MDHEN, CDR2 SYDVKM. This CDR3 has 11 amino acids. The germline V and J ends were trimmed by 7 bases and 2 bases, with 5 bases remaining between them. The CDR3 reads CASKGNYGYTF. CDR3 DNA sequence: TGTGCCAGCAAAGGGAACTATGGCTACACCTTC.